Below, 27 T cell receptor beta chains from the same sample are listed, as sequenced in a study of shared clonotypes between healthy human individuals. This table comes from immunoSEQ multiplex PCR, and its TCRdb copy is limited to in-frame clones, with some not included. The sample shows around 940,000 clones, over 75% of them seen only once. Specimen: memory CD4+ T cells sorted from blood. Subset described: CD45RA-negative fraction. All receptors come from a man aged 18 to 29 in good health.

The chain joins TRBV28 to TRBJ1-3; D call uncertain. Trimming shortened V by 4 bases and J by 4 bases, and 11 bases separated the two germline ends. CDR1 is MDHEN, CDR2 SYDVKM, per germline. The CDR3 is 14 amino acids. The CDR3 DNA reads as TGTGCCAGCAGTTCCCCACATCTCGGAAACACCATATATTTT. Translation: CASSSPHLGNTIYF.

J is TRBJ2-5 and V is TRBV19; TRBD2 matches at 7 bases. Germline assignment: CDR1 LNHDA and CDR2 SQIVND (reference sequence). Trimming removed 5 bases from V and 5 bases from J; junction bases left unmatched: 8. The CDR3 is 14 amino acids. CDR3 residues: CASSGRGGKETQYF. Here the CDR3 DNA reads TGTGCCAGTAGTGGGCGGGGAGGGAAGGAGACCCAGTACTTC.

The CDR3 DNA is TGTGCCAGCAGCTTGGCCGGGCGACAGGGCTACGGCTACACCTTC. It specifies CASSLAGRQGYGYTF. The chain employs TRBV5-4 and TRBJ1-2; TRBD1 agrees at 7 bases. Losses at the gene ends were 0 bases for V and 8 bases for J; bases not matched to a gene: 10. The CDR3 totals 15 residues. Germline CDR1 SGHNT, CDR2 YYREEE (reference sequence).

The rearrangement uses TRBV5-1 and TRBJ2-2; D possibly corresponds to TRBD2 (6 bases). Trimming took 2 bases from V and 5 from J, leaving 13 bases between them. The CDR3 is made up of 15 amino acids. The germline V gene encodes CDR1 SGHRS and CDR2 YFSETQ. CDR3 protein: CASSFSGEGTGELFF. The CDR3 DNA reads TGCGCCAGCAGCTTTTCGGGAGAAGGAACCGGGGAGCTGTTTTTT.

The rearrangement uses TRBV19 and TRBJ2-5; 8 nucleotides align to TRBD2. Losses at the gene ends were 5 bases for V and 1 base for J; bases not matched to a gene: 6. CDR1 LNHDA and CDR2 SQIVND come from the germline V gene (reference sequence). This CDR3 has 15 residues. CDR3 coding DNA: TGTGCCAGTAGTTCCTCAGGGACTAGCCAAGAGACCCAGTACTTC. Translating it yields CASSSSGTSQETQYF. Full variable domain (outside the CDR3, taken from reference TRBV19 and TRBJ2-5): DGGITQSPKYLFRKEGQNVTLSCEQNLNHDAMYWYRQDPGQGLRLIYYSQIVNDFQKGDIAEGYSVSREKKESFPLTVTSAQKNPTAFYLCASSSSGTSQETQYFGPGTRLLVL.

The rearrangement links TRBV7-9 to TRBJ2-1; 11 nucleotides agree with TRBD2. V shed 0 bases and J 4 bases; nucleotides not matched to a gene: 2. This CDR3 comprises 16 residues. The germline gives CDR1 SEHNR, CDR2 FQNEAQ (reference sequence). Here the CDR3 DNA reads TGTGCCAGCAGCTTAGCGGGACTAGCGGATTACAATGAGCAGTTCTTC. This encodes CASSLAGLADYNEQFF.

For this clone: At the DNA level, this CDR3 is encoded by other sequences in the same sample as well. V gene TRBV28 combines with J gene TRBJ2-6; tentatively, D is TRBD2 (6 bases). CDR1 is MDHEN, CDR2 SYDVKM, per germline. Trimming took 6 bases from V and 2 from J, leaving 11 bases between them. The CDR3 covers 15 residues. The chain's CDR3 is CASSPTGAGANVLTF. The CDR3 nucleotides are TGTGCCAGCAGCCCTACGGGGGCTGGGGCCAACGTCCTGACTTTC.

This clone was counted at least ten times. V usage is TRBV7-9 and J usage is TRBJ1-2; D is possibly TRBD1 (5 bases). Trimming pared 5 bases from V and 4 bases from J, leaving 11 bases between. CDR1 is SEHNR, CDR2 FQNEAQ, per germline (reference sequence). The CDR3 is made up of 13 amino acids. CDR3 loop: CASSDDSIYGYTF. The CDR3, as DNA: TGTGCCAGCAGCGATGACAGCATCTATGGCTACACCTTC.

The rearrangement uses TRBV29-1 and TRBJ2-7, with D maybe TRBD2 (6 bases). Germline values: CDR1 SQVTM, CDR2 ANQGSEA. Deletions cut 6 bases from V and 2 bases from J, with 11 bases between. The CDR3 extends over 12 amino acids. In DNA form, the CDR3 reads TGCAGCGTGGCCACTAGCCCCTACGAGCAGTACTTC. It specifies CSVATSPYEQYF.

The V and J genes are TRBV5-1 and TRBJ1-2, with D perhaps TRBD1 (5 bases). Germline CDR1 reads SGHRS; CDR2 reads YFSETQ. The CDR3 contains 15 residues. The V and J ends lost 5 bases and 0 bases respectively, with 14 bases between them. CDR3 DNA sequence: TGCGCCAGCAGGCCAGACAGTGTAGCTAACTATGGCTACACCTTC. Amino acids: CASRPDSVANYGYTF.

This clone showed up just once. The V gene is TRBV11-3, the J gene TRBJ2-5; TRBD2 agrees at 11 bases. The length of the CDR3 is 16 residues. From germline, CDR1 is SGHNT and CDR2 YENEEA. V lost 1 base to trimming and J lost 4 bases; unmatched junction nucleotides: 5. CDR3 sequence (DNA): TGTGCCAGCAGCTTAGTTGGGCTAGCGGGAGGAGAGACCCAGTACTTC. This sequence encodes CASSLVGLAGGETQYF.

Notes on this clone: Other DNA sequences in this sample translate to the same CDR3. The chain joins TRBV6-1 to TRBJ2-7; D not resolved. The ends were cut back, 8 bases at V and 2 bases at J, with 10 bases in the middle. In germline, CDR1 is MNHNS, CDR2 SASEGT. The CDR3 runs to 12 residues. CDR3 amino acids: CASSDQTYEQYF. The CDR3 region has the DNA TGTGCCAGCTCGGACCAAACCTACGAGCAGTACTTC.

The genes are TRBV10-3 and TRBJ1-1; TRBD1 agrees at 7 bases. Germline CDR1 reads ENHRY; CDR2 reads SYGVKD. This CDR3 is 16 amino acids long. Trimming cost V 6 bases and J 1 base; bases outside gene matches: 11. The CDR3 nucleotides read TGTGCCATCAGCGAGAGGGCACAGGGGACGAACACTGAAGCTTTCTTT. Translating it yields CAISERAQGTNTEAFF.

The CDR3 nucleotides are TGTGCCAGCAGTTTAAACCAGGCGGCGAGCACTGAAGCTTTCTTT. It specifies CASSLNQAASTEAFF. The chain has TRBV6-1 and TRBJ1-1, with unresolved D. In germline, CDR1 is MNHNS, CDR2 SASEGT. V was shortened by 5 bases and J by 4 bases, with 17 bases between the two germline ends. The CDR3 loop spans 15 amino acids.

On this clone: A read error is possible here, since a much larger clone lies one base away. The chain links TRBV5-1 to TRBJ2-3; no definite D call. V was shortened by 0 bases and J by 0 bases, with 5 bases between the two germline ends. The CDR3 has 14 amino acids. CDR1 and CDR2 (germline): SGHRS, YFSETQ. The CDR3 reads CASSLEQSTDTQYF. For the CDR3, the DNA is TGCGCCAGCAGCTTGGAACAGAGCACAGATACGCAGTATTTT.

This clone was detected only a few times. The chain carries TRBV21-1 and TRBJ2-6; no DNA check was done on the table's D call, TRBD2. TRBV21-1 is a documented pseudogene. There are 16 residues in the CDR3. In nucleotides, the CDR3 is TGTGCCAGCAGTGCCCCAGGAGGAGCTGGGGCCAACGTCCTGACTTTC. Its translation is CASSAPGGAGANVLTF.

The rearrangement links TRBV2 to TRBJ2-5, with TRBD2 as a possible D gene (5 bases). Germline V gives CDR1 SNHLY, CDR2 FYNNEI. CDR3 length equals 16 residues. The V end was cut by 3 bases, the J end by 5 bases, with 19 bases between. The CDR3 loop is CASSEGNGIPLETQYF. Written as DNA, the CDR3 is TGTGCCAGCAGTGAGGGCAACGGGATTCCTCTTGAGACCCAGTACTTC. Combining the CDR3 with reference TRBV2 and TRBJ2-5 gives the whole variable domain EPEVTQTPSHQVTQMGQEVILRCVPISNHLYFYWYRQILGQKVEFLVSFYNNEISEKSEIFDDQFSVERPDGSNFTLKIRSTKLEDSAMYFCASSEGNGIPLETQYFGPGTRLLVL.

This chain uses TRBV28 with TRBJ1-5, with 7 bases matching TRBD1. The V gene end was trimmed by 3 bases and the J gene end by 4 bases; junction bases not matched to a gene: 12. This CDR3 region has 17 residues. Germline CDR1 and CDR2: MDHEN and SYDVKM. CDR3 DNA sequence: TGTGCCAGCAGTTTGGGGGTATGGGACAGAGAGAATCAGCCCCAGCATTTT. As protein: CASSLGVWDRENQPQHF.

This chain links TRBV6-6 with TRBJ2-2; TRBD2 aligns across 13 bases. With 5 bases clipped from V and 6 bases from J, the junction kept 6 bases outside the gene matches. Germline V gives CDR1 MNHNY, CDR2 SVGAGI (reference sequence). CDR3 size: 16 residues. The DNA of the CDR3 is TGTGCCAGCAGTCCAACTAGCGGGGGGGCCCCCGGGGAGCTGTTTTTT. Protein product: CASSPTSGGAPGELFF.

V and J are TRBV10-3 and TRBJ1-3, with TRBD1 matching 7 bases. CDR3 length: 14 amino acids. From germline, CDR1 is ENHRY and CDR2 SYGVKD. The J segment lost 5 bases and the V segment lost 3 bases, leaving 4 bases of the junction unmatched. The CDR3 nucleotides are TGTGCCATCAGTGAACCGGGACAGAGAAACACCATATATTTT. Translation gives CAISEPGQRNTIYF.

This CDR3 is CASSLVERRETQYF. The CDR3 DNA reads as TGTGCCAGCAGCTTGGTTGAACGACGAGAGACCCAGTACTTC. The V and J genes are TRBV5-6 and TRBJ2-5, with unresolved D. The germline gives CDR1 SGHDT, CDR2 YYEEEE. This CDR3 spans 14 amino acids. V was clipped by 0 bases and J by 4 bases, with 10 bases between them.

The chain employs TRBV7-2 and TRBJ2-7; perhaps TRBD2 as D (7 bases). The CDR3 loop spans 16 amino acids. Germline-derived CDR1 and CDR2 are SGHTA and FQGNSA. V was cut by 3 bases and J by 3 bases, with 18 bases left in between. Here the CDR3 reads CASSFMIGGLVYEQYF. CDR3 nucleotide sequence: TGTGCCAGCAGCTTCATGATCGGGGGGCTGGTCTACGAGCAGTACTTC.

V and J are TRBV19 and TRBJ2-7, with D perhaps matching TRBD2 (6 bases). Germline CDR1 reads LNHDA; CDR2 reads SQIVND (reference sequence). The V and J ends lost 8 bases and 3 bases respectively, with 17 bases between them. There are 14 residues in the CDR3. In nucleotides, the CDR3 is TGTGCCAGTGGGTCGGGAGATACTCACTACGAGCAGTACTTC. Translated, it gives CASGSGDTHYEQYF. Complete variable domain (other parts from reference TRBV19 and TRBJ2-7): DGGITQSPKYLFRKEGQNVTLSCEQNLNHDAMYWYRQDPGQGLRLIYYSQIVNDFQKGDIAEGYSVSREKKESFPLTVTSAQKNPTAFYLCASGSGDTHYEQYFGPGTRLTVT.

This sequence joins TRBV6-4 and TRBJ1-5, with 7 bases that match TRBD1. The CDR3 sequence is 15 residues long. Germline loops: CDR1 MRHNA, CDR2 SNTAGT. The J segment lost 1 base and the V segment lost 6 bases, leaving 6 bases of the junction unmatched. The CDR3 DNA follows: TGTGCCAGCAGCGACAGGGTTCAGAGCAATCAGCCCCAGCATTTT. It encodes CASSDRVQSNQPQHF.

This clone occurred once. The chain is built from TRBV30 and TRBJ2-3; 10 bases match TRBD2. Germline V lookup: CDR1 GTSNPN, CDR2 SVGIG (reference sequence). CDR3 length: 15 residues. V lost 2 bases to trimming and J lost 2 bases; unmatched junction nucleotides: 4. CDR3 residues: CAWSKLAGYTDTQYF. CDR3 nucleotides: TGTGCCTGGAGTAAACTAGCGGGATACACAGATACGCAGTATTTT. Full variable domain (rest looked up from reference TRBV30 and TRBJ2-3): SQTIHQWPATLVQPVGSPLSLECTVEGTSNPNLYWYRQAAGRGLQLLFYSVGIGQISSEVPQNLSASRPQDRQFILSSKKLLLSDSGFYLCAWSKLAGYTDTQYFGPGTRLTVL.

To note about this clone: Other DNA sequences within the sample encode an identical CDR3. The chain carries TRBV29-1 and TRBJ1-1; D ambiguous. Germline V gene data show CDR1 as SQVTM and CDR2 as ANQGSEA. V lost 3 bases to trimming and J lost 5 bases, with 7 bases between them. The CDR3 contains 11 residues. CDR3: CSVDRGTEAFF. The CDR3 DNA reads TGCAGCGTTGATCGAGGGACTGAAGCTTTCTTT.

This clone came up once. The chain carries TRBV5-5 and TRBJ1-5; the D is unclear. The length of the CDR3 is 14 residues. V gave up 0 bases and J gave up 7 bases, with 11 bases separating them. Germline CDR1 and CDR2: SGHKS and YYEKEE (reference sequence). CDR3 region: CASSLVPGLQPQHF. The CDR3 DNA reads as TGTGCCAGCAGCTTGGTCCCGGGTTTGCAGCCCCAGCATTTT. Full variable domain (remainder filled in from reference TRBV5-5 and TRBJ1-5): DAGVTQSPTHLIKTRGQQVTLRCSPISGHKSVSWYQQVLGQGPQFIFQYYEKEERGRGNFPDRFSARQFPNYSSELNVNALLLGDSALYLCASSLVPGLQPQHFGDGTRLSIL.